Following are 17 T cell receptor beta chains from one sample sequenced in a study of shared clonotypes between healthy human individuals. Clones were sequenced by immunoSEQ multiplex PCR, and TCRdb holds only the in-frame ones, with some missing. The sample shows a few million clones, approximately 94% of them seen only once. The source material was naive CD4+ T cells sorted from blood. Subset reported: CD45RA+ positively selected. These receptors came from a man between 18 and 35 years old in good health.

The chain uses TRBV27 and TRBJ2-7; D gene uncertain. V dropped 5 bases and J dropped 7 bases, with 12 bases sitting between them. The CDR3 is 12 amino acids. The germline V gene encodes CDR1 MNHEY and CDR2 SMNVEV (reference sequence). The CDR3, as DNA: TGTGCCAGCAGTCCAACCAGTACGGAGCAGTACTTC. Translated: CASSPTSTEQYF.

This clone was seen a single time. The chain has TRBV10-3 and TRBJ2-7, with TRBD1 matching 8 bases. The length of the CDR3 is 15 residues. The germline V gene has CDR1 ENHRY and CDR2 SYGVKD. Trimming at V came to 6 bases and at J to 2 bases, leaving 9 bases not matched to a gene. DNA for the CDR3: TGTGCCATCAGCTTGACCACAGGGGGGACCTACGAGCAGTACTTC. This encodes CAISLTTGGTYEQYF.

This clone was seen only once. The chain combines TRBV11-2 with TRBJ2-5; tentatively, D is TRBD2 (7 bases). This CDR3 has 14 amino acids. The germline V and J ends were trimmed by 1 base and 5 bases, with 11 bases remaining between them. CDR1 SGHAT and CDR2 FQNNGV come from the germline V gene. The CDR3 sequence is CASSLGGGMETQYF. CDR3 in DNA: TGTGCCAGCAGCTTAGGGGGGGGCATGGAGACCCAGTACTTC. Full variable domain (missing parts from reference TRBV11-2 and TRBJ2-5): EAGVAQSPRYKIIEKRQSVAFWCNPISGHATLYWYQQILGQGPKLLIQFQNNGVVDDSQLPKDRFSAERLKGVDSTLKIQPAKLEDSAVYLCASSLGGGMETQYFGPGTRLLVL.

The chain joins TRBV9 to TRBJ2-7, with D perhaps matching TRBD1 (7 bases). V was trimmed by 4 bases and J by 3 bases, leaving 17 bases between them. Looked up from germline, CDR1 is SGDLS and CDR2 is YYNGEE. This CDR3 region has 15 residues. The CDR3 loop reads CASSPRDSFFYEQYF. CDR3 nucleotides: TGTGCCAGCAGCCCGCGGGACAGTTTTTTCTACGAGCAGTACTTC.

The CDR3 protein is CASSDRTGNTGELFF. CDR3 in DNA: TGTGCCAGCAGCGATCGGACAGGGAACACCGGGGAGCTGTTTTTT. The chain uses TRBV5-6 and TRBJ2-2; 7 positions agree with TRBD1. Germline-derived CDR1 and CDR2 are SGHDT and YYEEEE. J gave up 1 base and V 4 bases, and 4 bases lay outside the gene matches. This CDR3 has 15 residues.

This chain links TRBV29-1 with TRBJ1-1; D gene uncertain. With 7 bases removed from V and 5 bases from J, the gap between germline ends came to 23 bases. Germline V gene lookup returns CDR1 SQVTM and CDR2 ANQGSEA. The CDR3 loop spans 15 amino acids. Written as DNA, the CDR3 is TGCAGCGCGACGCCCCAGTCACAGATGAGAACTGAAGCTTTCTTT. Translation gives CSATPQSQMRTEAFF.

CDR3 nucleotide sequence: TGTGCCAGCAGTCCCTCCGGACAGGGAACAACTAATGAAAAACTGTTTTTT. It yields the protein CASSPSGQGTTNEKLFF. The chain employs TRBV28 and TRBJ1-4; 8 bases fit TRBD1. V lost 5 bases, J lost 0 bases, and 8 bases stayed unmatched. This CDR3 is 17 amino acids long. Germline V gene sequence: CDR1 MDHEN, CDR2 SYDVKM.

The V and J genes are TRBV7-3 and TRBJ1-6; TRBD1 aligns across 8 bases. The V and J ends lost 6 bases and 9 bases, in that order; junction bases with no gene match: 7. CDR1 and CDR2 from the germline V gene are SGHTA and FQGTGA. CDR3 length equals 14 residues. CDR3 sequence: CASRETGVGSPLHF. The CDR3 DNA follows: TGTGCCAGCAGGGAGACAGGGGTTGGTTCACCCCTCCACTTT.

The chain combines TRBV10-1 with TRBJ2-7; TRBD1 is a possible D gene (5 bases). V was trimmed by 3 bases and J by 4 bases, leaving 10 bases between them. Germline V gene data show CDR1 as WNHNN and CDR2 as SYGVQD (reference sequence). This CDR3 spans 13 amino acids. CDR3 amino acids: CASSEAGSYEQYF. The CDR3 DNA sequence: TGCGCCAGCAGTGAAGCAGGGTCATACGAGCAGTACTTC.

The chain joins TRBV14 to TRBJ2-1; 8 bases line up with TRBD1. The CDR3 spans 13 residues. Trimming cost V 4 bases and J 11 bases; bases outside gene matches: 7. Germline CDR1 is SGHDN and CDR2 is FVKESK. The CDR3 loop is CASSPQDRAQQFF. The CDR3 DNA is TGTGCCAGCAGCCCGCAGGACAGGGCTCAGCAGTTCTTC.

The V and J genes are TRBV7-2 and TRBJ2-5; D is unresolved. Deletions cut 5 bases from V and 2 bases from J, with 9 bases between. Per the germline V gene, CDR1 is SGHTA and CDR2 is FQGNSA. This CDR3 region has 13 residues. DNA of the CDR3: TGTGCCAGCAGCCCCTACAATCAAGAGACCCAGTACTTC. Translation gives CASSPYNQETQYF.

The V and J genes are TRBV6-6 and TRBJ1-5; a possible D gene is TRBD1 (6 bases). CDR1 MNHNY and CDR2 SVGAGI come from the germline V gene (reference sequence). Trimming shortened V by 2 bases and J by 4 bases, and 12 bases separated the two germline ends. The CDR3 contains 15 residues. CDR3 in amino acids: CASSYARQVNQPQHF. The CDR3 bases are TGTGCCAGCAGTTACGCGAGACAGGTTAATCAGCCCCAGCATTTT.

Turning to this clone: In the same sample, other DNA sequences code for this CDR3. This rearrangement joins TRBV7-2 to TRBJ2-2, with D uncertain. In germline, CDR1 is SGHTA, CDR2 FQGNSA. This CDR3 comprises 14 residues. The ends were cut back, 1 base at V and 4 bases at J, with 7 bases in the middle. The DNA for the CDR3 is TGTGCCAGCAGCTTAGAAGGTGGCACCGGGGAGCTGTTTTTT. It yields the protein CASSLEGGTGELFF.

CDR3 sequence: CASSSTGGKTQYF. CDR3 coding DNA: TGTGCCAGCAGTTCGACGGGGGGAAAGACCCAGTACTTC. V and J are TRBV6-5 and TRBJ2-5; the match to TRBD2 covers 7 bases. The germline gives CDR1 MNHEY, CDR2 SVGAGI. V gave up 4 bases and J gave up 6 bases; unmatched junction bases: 5. CDR3 length equals 13 residues.

The rearrangement links TRBV4-2 to TRBJ1-1, with 8 bases identical to TRBD1. V gave up 3 bases and J gave up 3 bases; unmatched junction bases: 3. The CDR3 loop spans 14 amino acids. Germline V gene sequence: CDR1 LGHNA, CDR2 YNFKEQ. CDR3 loop: CASSQPGQDTEAFF. CDR3 bases: TGTGCCAGCAGCCAGCCGGGACAGGACACTGAAGCTTTCTTT.

This sequence joins TRBV12-5 and TRBJ2-2; D gene unclear. The germline V and J ends were trimmed by 0 bases and 7 bases, with 15 bases remaining between them. The CDR3 is made up of 16 amino acids. The germline V gene has CDR1 LGHNT and CDR2 FRNRAP. In DNA, the CDR3 is TGTGCTAGTGGTTTGGTAGACACCGACCTGGGCGGGGAGCTGTTTTTT. As protein: CASGLVDTDLGGELFF.

V and J are TRBV6-4 and TRBJ1-5; D ambiguous. The germline CDR1 and CDR2 sequences are MRHNA and SNTAGT. Trimming cost V 10 bases and J 5 bases, with 18 bases left between them. The CDR3 spans 14 residues. The DNA of the CDR3 is TGTGCCATCGCATATGGGAAGGAGGATCAGCCCCAGCATTTT. This codes for CAIAYGKEDQPQHF.